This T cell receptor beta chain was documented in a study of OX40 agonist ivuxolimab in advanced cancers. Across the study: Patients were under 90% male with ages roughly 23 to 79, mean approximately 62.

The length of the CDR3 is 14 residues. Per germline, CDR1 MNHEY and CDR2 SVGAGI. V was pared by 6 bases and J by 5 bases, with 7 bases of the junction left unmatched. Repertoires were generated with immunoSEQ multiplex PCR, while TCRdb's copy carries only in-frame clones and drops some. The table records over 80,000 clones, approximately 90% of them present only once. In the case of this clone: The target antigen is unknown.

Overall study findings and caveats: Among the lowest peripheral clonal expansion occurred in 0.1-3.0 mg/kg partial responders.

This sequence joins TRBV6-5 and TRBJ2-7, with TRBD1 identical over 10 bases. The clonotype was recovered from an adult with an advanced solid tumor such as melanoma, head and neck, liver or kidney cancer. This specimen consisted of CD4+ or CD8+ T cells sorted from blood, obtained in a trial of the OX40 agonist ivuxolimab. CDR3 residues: CASSPDRGTHEQYF. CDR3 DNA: TGTGCCAGCAGCCCGGACAGGGGGACCCACGAGCAGTACTTC.